In its sample, the clone carrying this T cell receptor beta chain is large (0.1 to 1%). No antigen is known for it. The CDR3 is 14 amino acids. V was pared by 1 base and J by 8 bases, with 11 bases between. The germline V gene has CDR1 LGHDT and CDR2 YNNKEL (reference sequence). Sample time point: sample taken at primary tumor resection. In each case, whole RNA from tumor, nontumor lung or frozen PBMC was sequenced unsorted. These data originate in a study of spatial heterogeneity in lung cancer. Across the whole study: TCR transcript abundance in tumor regions was strongly correlated with the T cell module score obtained from matched bulk RNA-seq. The average count in raw reads for each unique TCR and UMI combination exceeded 9.5 appearances. Study-wide results and caveats: Counts of expanded alpha and beta TCRs within tumors tracked the tumor nonsynonymous mutation count.

Every TCR cDNA molecule carried a tag that served as a unique molecular identifier. MiXCR was run by TCRdb on the 5' RACE reads, yielding one entry per CDR3 protein. The table includes 8,000 to 9,500 distinct CDR3 sequences, about 2.7% detected once. Sequenced material: lung tumor tissue, taken at surgery. The chain is built from TRBV3-1 and TRBJ2-2; no firm D call. This receptor was obtained from a male donor with early-stage non-small cell lung cancer. In nucleotides, the CDR3 is TGTGCCAGCAGCCAAGCGCAGCCCAGGGGGGAGCTGTTTTTT. Its translation is CASSQAQPRGELFF.